These 28 T cell receptor beta chains originate from one sample sequenced in a study of cytomegalovirus exposure and HLA in healthy donors. This PCR relied on a set of 60 Vbeta primers and 13 Jbeta primers. Assay: immunoSEQ multiplex PCR; the TCRdb copy retains only in-frame clones and omits some. Here the sample spans about 200,000 clones, roughly 90% being singletons. Sequenced input: PBMCs. The receptors stem from a woman aged 30 to 39 in good health and CMV-seronegative.

Turning to this clone: At the DNA level, this CDR3 is encoded by other sequences in the same sample as well. This chain links TRBV19 with TRBJ1-1; possibly TRBD1 for D (6 bases). The CDR3 runs to 13 residues. From germline, CDR1 is LNHDA and CDR2 SQIVND (reference sequence). The V gene lost 3 bases and the J gene lost 5 bases, with 10 bases spanning the gap. The CDR3 DNA reads as TGTGCCAGTAGTATTGGCAGGGGTACTGAAGCTTTCTTT. It codes for CASSIGRGTEAFF.

The V and J genes are TRBV29-1 and TRBJ1-1; tentative D call: TRBD1 (5 bases). CDR1 is SQVTM, CDR2 ANQGSEA, per germline. The V gene lost 5 bases and the J gene lost 4 bases, with 14 bases spanning the gap. The CDR3 sequence is 13 residues long. The CDR3 is CSVLGQGGTEAFF. In nucleotides, the CDR3 is TGCAGCGTTTTGGGGCAGGGAGGCACTGAAGCTTTCTTT.

The chain combines TRBV6-6 with TRBJ2-7, with D perhaps TRBD1 (6 bases). The V and J ends lost 1 base and 6 bases respectively, with 10 bases between them. This CDR3 contains 13 residues. Germline V gene lookup returns CDR1 MNHNY and CDR2 SVGAGI (reference sequence). The CDR3 protein is CASSYLQGTEQYF. CDR3 nucleotides: TGTGCCAGCAGTTACTTACAGGGAACCGAGCAGTACTTC.

This chain connects TRBV7-2 to TRBJ2-5, with 10 bases fitting TRBD1. The germline CDR1 and CDR2 sequences are SGHTA and FQGNSA. J was trimmed by 7 bases and V by 4 bases; bases with no gene match: 15. There are 17 residues in the CDR3. CDR3 loop: CASSSPRGTGVLGTQYF. The CDR3 region has the DNA TGTGCCAGCAGCTCCCCTCGGGGGACAGGGGTATTGGGGACCCAGTACTTC. Full variable domain (outside the CDR3, taken from reference TRBV7-2 and TRBJ2-5): GAGVSQSPSNKVTEKGKDVELRCDPISGHTALYWYRQSLGQGLEFLIYFQGNSAPDKSGLPSDRFSAERTGGSVSTLTIQRTQQEDSAVYLCASSSPRGTGVLGTQYFGPGTRLLVL.

The chain employs TRBV11-3 and TRBJ1-1; TRBD1 might be the D (6 bases). V was pared by 5 bases and J by 6 bases, with 16 bases between. Germline V lookup: CDR1 SGHNT, CDR2 YENEEA. The CDR3 is 14 residues long. Here the CDR3 reads CASSPGGRTSEAFF. As DNA, the CDR3 is TGTGCCAGCAGCCCGGGGGGGCGAACCTCTGAAGCTTTCTTT.

This clone came up a few times. The chain is built from TRBV28 and TRBJ1-2, with 8 bases matching TRBD1. V lost 5 bases and J lost 4; bases outside the gene matches: 9. The CDR3 totals 15 residues. The germline CDR1 and CDR2 sequences are MDHEN and SYDVKM. The CDR3 region is CASSIGDRIAYGYTF. In nucleotides, the CDR3 is TGTGCCAGCAGTATAGGGGACAGGATTGCCTATGGCTACACCTTC.

The chain joins TRBV4-1 to TRBJ2-1; 9 bases are a match to TRBD1. In germline, CDR1 is MGHRA, CDR2 YSYEKL. CDR3 length: 15 amino acids. After removal of 0 bases from V and 5 bases from J, the junction contained 2 bases not matched to a gene. CDR3 residues: CASSQEGTGHNEQFF. The DNA for the CDR3 is TGCGCCAGCAGCCAAGAGGGGACAGGGCACAATGAGCAGTTCTTC.

The chain combines TRBV28 with TRBJ2-5, with D possibly TRBD1 on 5 matching bases. The germline gives CDR1 MDHEN, CDR2 SYDVKM. There are 14 residues in the CDR3. V dropped 7 bases and J dropped 5 bases, with 17 bases sitting between them. In DNA, the CDR3 is TGTGCCAGCACCCCCGGTGGGGCCCAGGAGACCCAGTACTTC. This sequence encodes CASTPGGAQETQYF.

The genes are TRBV6-6 and TRBJ2-4; 12 positions agree with TRBD2. The CDR3 contains 15 residues. Germline lookup yields CDR1 MNHNY and CDR2 SVGAGI (reference sequence). With V trimmed by 6 bases and J by 7 bases, 7 bases remained unmatched. CDR3 residues: CASSPTSGGQNIQYF. The CDR3 coding sequence is TGTGCCAGCAGCCCGACTAGCGGGGGCCAGAACATTCAGTACTTC.

The count of this clone is one. The J gene is TRBJ2-5, the V gene TRBV5-4; D gene ambiguous. Germline CDR1 and CDR2: SGHNT and YYREEE (reference sequence). Trimming left V 3 bases short and J 5 bases short, with 11 bases between. There are 13 residues in the CDR3. The CDR3 loop is CASSSYSIETQYF. As DNA, the CDR3 is TGTGCCAGCAGCTCCTATTCGATTGAGACCCAGTACTTC.

As concerns this clone: Germline is not matched at one junction end, which may reflect a read error. The chain combines TRBV19 with TRBJ2-7; 7 positions match TRBD2. The length of the CDR3 is 14 residues. Germline assignment: CDR1 LNHDA and CDR2 SQIVND (reference sequence). The CDR3 sequence: CASSIGGNPYGQYF. CDR3 nucleotide sequence: TGTGCCAGTAGTATCGGGGGGAACCCCTACGGGCAGTACTTC. The complete variable domain, with remaining parts taken from reference TRBV19 and TRBJ2-7, reads DGGITQSPKYLFRKEGQNVTLSCEQNLNHDAMYWYRQDPGQGLRLIYYSQIVNDFQKGDIAEGYSVSREKKESFPLTVTSAQKNPTAFYLCASSIGGNPYGQYFGPGTRLTVT.

The chain joins TRBV5-5 to TRBJ2-2; TRBD1 might be the D (6 bases). Germline-derived CDR1 and CDR2 are SGHKS and YYEKEE (reference sequence). The germline V and J ends were trimmed by 2 bases and 4 bases, with 6 bases remaining between them. The CDR3 extends over 13 amino acids. CDR3 coding DNA: TGTGCCAGCAGCTTCAGGGGCACCGGGGAGCTGTTTTTT. This sequence encodes CASSFRGTGELFF.

The chain joins TRBV5-4 to TRBJ2-1; D is undetermined. This CDR3 comprises 12 residues. CDR1 is SGHNT, CDR2 YYREEE, per germline (reference sequence). V lost 0 bases and J lost 7, with 5 bases in between. CDR3 bases: TGTGCCAGCAGCTTGGCCCCAAATGAGCAGTTCTTC. This codes for CASSLAPNEQFF.

This clone appeared once. V gene TRBV6-5 combines with J gene TRBJ1-2; D may be TRBD1 (6 bases). CDR1 is MNHEY, CDR2 SVGAGI, per germline. The V and J ends lost 1 base and 8 bases respectively, with 17 bases between them. The CDR3 runs to 15 residues. The CDR3 is CASSYWEKGVGGYTF. The CDR3, as DNA: TGTGCCAGCAGTTACTGGGAAAAGGGGGTAGGAGGCTACACCTTC.

The V and J genes are TRBV2 and TRBJ1-5; a weak D match, TRBD1 (5 bases). V was pared by 7 bases and J by 2 bases, with 15 bases between. This CDR3 is built from 15 residues. CDR1 and CDR2 from the germline V gene are SNHLY and FYNNEI. CDR3 nucleotide sequence: TGTGCCAGCACCCCCGAAGGGGCGGGCAATCAGCCCCAGCATTTT. Amino acids: CASTPEGAGNQPQHF.

The V gene is TRBV27, the J gene TRBJ2-7, with 8 bases aligning to TRBD2. The CDR3 extends over 13 amino acids. V lost 6 bases, J lost 2 bases, and 3 bases stayed unmatched. Germline CDR1 reads MNHEY; CDR2 reads SMNVEV (reference sequence). The CDR3 coding sequence is TGTGCCAGCAGGCGGGGGGCAGCCTACGAGCAGTACTTC. Protein product: CASRRGAAYEQYF.

This chain connects TRBV5-1 to TRBJ2-3; D may be TRBD2 (6 bases). The CDR3 runs to 15 residues. Deletions cut 0 bases from V and 0 bases from J, with 8 bases between. Germline CDR1 is SGHRS and CDR2 is YFSETQ. Here the CDR3 DNA reads TGCGCCAGCAGCTTGGCTGCGGGGAGCACAGATACGCAGTATTTT. This gives the protein CASSLAAGSTDTQYF.

The chain joins TRBV15 to TRBJ2-3; tentative D call: TRBD2 (6 bases). The CDR3 is made up of 15 amino acids. Germline CDR1 and CDR2: LNHNV and YYDKDF (reference sequence). Trimming shortened V by 0 bases and J by 0 bases, and 7 bases separated the two germline ends. The CDR3: CATSRDGTSTDTQYF. CDR3 nucleotide sequence: TGTGCCACCAGCAGAGATGGGACTAGCACAGATACGCAGTATTTT.

CDR3 residues: CASSQDWGTGANIVGYTF. CDR3 bases: TGCGCCAGCAGCCAAGATTGGGGGACAGGGGCTAATATCGTCGGCTACACCTTC. V and J are TRBV4-1 and TRBJ1-2, with 10 positions matching TRBD1. This CDR3 comprises 18 residues. Trimming removed 0 bases from V and 8 bases from J; junction bases left unmatched: 15. Germline assignment: CDR1 MGHRA and CDR2 YSYEKL.

V gene TRBV2 combines with J gene TRBJ2-7; D is unresolved. CDR1 and CDR2 (germline): SNHLY, FYNNEI. The CDR3 loop spans 14 amino acids. CDR3 amino acids: CAFFKQKAAYEQYF. CDR3 nucleotides: TGTGCTTTTTTCAAGCAGAAGGCGGCATACGAGCAGTACTTC. The whole variable domain, remainder taken from reference TRBV2 and TRBJ2-7, is EPEVTQTPSHQVTQMGQEVILRCVPISNHLYFYWYRQILGQKVEFLVSFYNNEISEKSEIFDDQFSVERPDGSNFTLKIRSTKLEDSAMYFCAFFKQKAAYEQYFGPGTRLTVT.

The J gene is TRBJ2-7, the V gene TRBV27, with D perhaps TRBD2 (6 bases). V lost 3 bases, J lost 1 base, and 10 bases lay in between. The CDR3 covers 14 residues. The germline V gene has CDR1 MNHEY and CDR2 SMNVEV (reference sequence). CDR3 DNA: TGTGCCAGCAGTTTCAGCGGGCCATCCTACGAGCAGTACTTC. Its translation is CASSFSGPSYEQYF.

This clone was seen only once. The rearrangement joins TRBV29-1 to TRBJ2-3; TRBD2 matches at 8 bases. From germline, CDR1 is SQVTM and CDR2 ANQGSEA. V shed 6 bases and J 0 bases; nucleotides not matched to a gene: 5. The CDR3 is made up of 14 amino acids. CDR3 amino acids: CSVTAGASTDTQYF. As DNA, the CDR3 is TGCAGCGTCACAGCGGGAGCGAGCACAGATACGCAGTATTTT.

The CDR3 protein is CAWDGGAYNEQFF. CDR3 nucleotides: TGTGCCTGGGACGGGGGGGCCTACAATGAGCAGTTCTTC. The gene calls are TRBV30 and TRBJ2-1; TRBD2 matches at 8 bases. The CDR3 runs 13 residues. Germline-derived CDR1 and CDR2 are GTSNPN and SVGIG (reference sequence). The trim removed 5 bases at V and 2 bases at J, leaving 2 bases unmatched.

V and J are TRBV28 and TRBJ2-1; 11 bases agree with TRBD2. The CDR3 is made up of 17 amino acids. Germline V gene data show CDR1 as MDHEN and CDR2 as SYDVKM. The junction had 9 bases not matched to a gene; V was cut back by 6 bases and J by 2 bases. CDR3 residues: CASSIDLAGGAYNEQFF. The CDR3 DNA follows: TGTGCCAGCAGCATCGATTTAGCGGGAGGGGCCTACAATGAGCAGTTCTTC.

This chain uses TRBV11-2 with TRBJ2-5, with TRBD2 as a possible D gene (5 bases). The V gene's germline CDR1 is SGHAT and CDR2 FQNNGV. The CDR3 is 13 residues long. Trimming took off 6 bases at V and 6 bases at J, with 14 bases between the two ends. The CDR3 nucleotides read TGTGCCAGCAGGTCCCCGAGGGTGCAGACCCAGTACTTC. This sequence encodes CASRSPRVQTQYF.

This clone was observed once. The chain is built from TRBV15 and TRBJ1-4, with 8 nucleotides matching TRBD1. CDR3 size: 15 residues. Germline V gene data show CDR1 as LNHNV and CDR2 as YYDKDF (reference sequence). Germline trimming cut 3 bases from V and 6 bases from J; bases unmatched to any gene: 6. CDR3 residues: CATSSDGQGYEKLFF. DNA for the CDR3: TGTGCCACCAGCAGCGATGGACAGGGCTATGAAAAACTGTTTTTT.

The genes are TRBV5-1 and TRBJ1-6; no definite D call. There are 13 residues in the CDR3. V shed 0 bases and J shed 9 bases, with 7 bases lying between them. Germline CDR1 and CDR2: SGHRS and YFSETQ. CDR3 loop: CASSLELGSPLHF. The CDR3, as DNA: TGCGCCAGCAGCTTGGAACTTGGTTCACCCCTCCACTTT.

This chain joins TRBV7-6 and TRBJ2-5; D is possibly TRBD1 (6 bases). Trimming removed 5 bases from V and 4 bases from J, with 26 bases in between. The CDR3 covers 18 residues. Germline CDR1 SGHVS, CDR2 FNYEAQ. The DNA for the CDR3 is TGTGCCAGCAGCGACCGCCGTGGACAGTTAAAAAGGGGAGAGACCCAGTACTTC. As protein: CASSDRRGQLKRGETQYF.